Listed here are 29 T cell receptor beta chains from one sample, sequenced in a study of control samples from healthy donors and cancer patients. TCRdb's table, derived via immunoSEQ multiplex PCR, lists solely in-frame clones and lacks some. The sample yields 35,000 to 55,000 clones, more than 70% seen once. Sequencing was performed on PBMCs. All receptors come from a woman aged 55-75 years with lung cancer.

About this clone itself: A read error may account for a junction end that differs from germline. This chain connects TRBV27 to TRBJ1-5, with 9 bases matching TRBD1. Looked up from germline, CDR1 is MNHEY and CDR2 is SMNVEV (reference sequence). The CDR3 totals 14 residues. For the CDR3, the DNA is TGTGCCAGCAGCCTAACAGGGGGCAAACAGCCCCAGCATTTT. Amino acids: CASSLTGGKQPQHF.

The V and J genes are TRBV2 and TRBJ1-2; D unclear. V was shortened by 4 bases and J by 8 bases, with 14 bases between the two germline ends. The CDR3 is made up of 13 amino acids. Germline lookup yields CDR1 SNHLY and CDR2 FYNNEI. Here the CDR3 reads CASSGFPGSGYTF. DNA for the CDR3: TGTGCCAGCAGTGGGTTCCCGGGTAGCGGCTACACCTTC.

The J gene is TRBJ1-5, the V gene TRBV6-2 or TRBV6-3; the D gene is possibly TRBD1 (6 bases). V was shortened by 8 bases and J by 0 bases, with 17 bases between the two germline ends. CDR3 length: 16 residues. Germline V gives CDR1 MNHEY, CDR2 SVGEGT. The CDR3 protein is CASGPAGDYSNQPQHF. In nucleotides, the CDR3 is TGTGCCAGCGGCCCGGCAGGGGACTATAGCAATCAGCCCCAGCATTTT.

The chain joins TRBV4-3 to TRBJ1-1, with unresolved D. The CDR3 covers 15 residues. Per the germline V gene, CDR1 is LGHNA and CDR2 is YSLEER. Trimming stripped 0 bases from V and 3 bases from J, with 11 bases between. This CDR3 is CASSQDRGRYTEAFF. The CDR3 DNA follows: TGCGCCAGCAGCCAAGACCGGGGTCGTTACACTGAAGCTTTCTTT.

V and J are TRBV6-1 and TRBJ2-5; the D gene is possibly TRBD1 (5 bases). Looked up from germline, CDR1 is MNHNS and CDR2 is SASEGT. The germline V and J ends were trimmed by 3 bases and 2 bases, with 13 bases remaining between them. This CDR3 region has 15 residues. The CDR3 nucleotides are TGTGCCAGCAGTGATAACGTTGACAGTCAAGAGACCCAGTACTTC. It yields the protein CASSDNVDSQETQYF.

The chain has TRBV14 and TRBJ2-1; unclear D gene. V was shortened by 4 bases and J by 10 bases, with 8 bases between the two germline ends. The CDR3 has 11 residues. CDR1 SGHDN and CDR2 FVKESK come from the germline V gene. The CDR3: CASSLGPEQFF. The CDR3 region has the DNA TGTGCCAGCAGCCTAGGACCGGAGCAGTTCTTC.

The chain links TRBV6-6 to TRBJ1-3; D gene uncertain. The CDR3 spans 14 residues. CDR1 and CDR2 from the germline V gene are MNHNY and SVGAGI (reference sequence). Trimming took off 5 bases at V and 0 bases at J, with 8 bases between the two ends. The CDR3 here is CASSKSLSGNTIYF. The DNA for the CDR3 is TGTGCCAGCAGTAAATCCCTCTCTGGAAACACCATATATTTT.

This clone has just a few counts. The chain recombines TRBV28 with TRBJ1-1; D is possibly TRBD1 (5 bases). Germline values: CDR1 MDHEN, CDR2 SYDVKM. This CDR3 contains 13 residues. With 2 bases removed from V and 11 bases from J, the gap between germline ends came to 15 bases. CDR3 amino acids: CASSLRPRGRAFF. Written as DNA, the CDR3 is TGTGCCAGCAGTTTACGGCCCCGGGGCCGGGCTTTCTTT.

The rearrangement joins TRBV27 to TRBJ2-5, with 10 bases that match TRBD1. The CDR3 length is 15 residues. Germline V CDR1 and CDR2: MNHEY, SMNVEV (reference sequence). The junction had 7 bases not matched to a gene; V was cut back by 5 bases and J by 4 bases. The CDR3 nucleotides read TGTGCCAGCAGTCAGGGGACAGGGGCGCGAGAGACCCAGTACTTC. This translates into CASSQGTGARETQYF.

In its sample, this clone was seen once. The CDR3 protein is CASSLVGGNEQFF. Written as DNA, the CDR3 is TGTGCCAGCAGTTTAGTGGGGGGAAATGAGCAGTTCTTC. The chain is built from TRBV27 and TRBJ2-1, with a possible D match to TRBD2 (6 bases). The V end was cut by 2 bases, the J end by 7 bases, with 9 bases between. Germline assignment: CDR1 MNHEY and CDR2 SMNVEV (reference sequence). The CDR3 sequence is 13 residues long.

The V call is TRBV9, the J call TRBJ2-3, with 9 bases identical to TRBD2. Germline V gene data show CDR1 as SGDLS and CDR2 as YYNGEE. With 3 bases clipped from V and 2 bases from J, the junction kept 13 bases outside the gene matches. This CDR3 has 18 residues. CDR3 protein: CASSALGWLAGFTDTQYF. The CDR3 DNA is TGTGCCAGCAGCGCACTCGGTTGGCTAGCGGGATTCACAGATACGCAGTATTTT. Based on the CDR3 plus reference TRBV9 and TRBJ2-3, the full variable domain is DSGVTQTPKHLITATGQRVTLRCSPRSGDLSVYWYQQSLDQGLQFLIQYYNGEERAKGNILERFSAQQFPDLHSELNLSSLELGDSALYFCASSALGWLAGFTDTQYFGPGTRLTVL.

This clone was counted only a few times. The chain couples TRBV6-1 to TRBJ1-4; D uncertain. V lost 1 base to trimming and J lost 6 bases, with 12 bases between them. The CDR3 contains 15 residues. Per the germline V gene, CDR1 is MNHNS and CDR2 is SASEGT. The DNA for the CDR3 is TGTGCCAGCAGTGAAGTGGGTCCCGCTCATGAAAAACTGTTTTTT. This translates into CASSEVGPAHEKLFF.

The chain is built from TRBV4-2 and TRBJ1-3, with D possibly being TRBD1 (5 bases). Germline V gene lookup returns CDR1 LGHNA and CDR2 YNFKEQ. Trimming shortened V by 0 bases and J by 1 base, and 13 bases separated the two germline ends. The CDR3 runs to 17 residues. This CDR3 reads CASSQEGISGSGNTIYF. CDR3 coding DNA: TGTGCCAGCAGCCAAGAAGGAATATCAGGGTCTGGAAACACCATATATTTT.

Turning to this clone: At the DNA level, this CDR3 is encoded by other sequences in the same sample as well. The gene calls are TRBV2 and TRBJ1-1; the D gene is possibly TRBD1 (5 bases). V gave up 0 bases and J gave up 6 bases, with 11 bases separating them. From germline, CDR1 is SNHLY and CDR2 FYNNEI. This CDR3 is 14 amino acids long. The CDR3 DNA follows: TGTGCCAGCAGTGAAGCGGGGCGCGAGGCTGAAGCTTTCTTT. Protein: CASSEAGREAEAFF.

V is TRBV7-3 and J is TRBJ1-2, with TRBD1 matching 7 bases. CDR1 and CDR2 from the germline V gene are SGHTA and FQGTGA. J lost 2 bases, V lost 5 bases, and 2 bases had no gene match. The length of the CDR3 is 13 residues. CDR3 nucleotides: TGTGCCAGCAGCCCGGGACAGAACTATGGCTACACCTTC. Translating it yields CASSPGQNYGYTF.

A few counts support this clone. J is TRBJ2-5 and V is TRBV27; D might be TRBD2 (6 bases). CDR1 MNHEY and CDR2 SMNVEV come from the germline V gene (reference sequence). This CDR3 spans 12 amino acids. V lost 9 bases and J 4 bases, leaving 12 bases between the germline ends. CDR3 amino acids: CASGLQRETQYF. The CDR3 DNA sequence: TGTGCCAGTGGACTACAGCGAGAGACCCAGTACTTC.

The genes are TRBV7-3 and TRBJ1-1; tentative D call: TRBD1 (5 bases). CDR1 is SGHTA, CDR2 FQGTGA, per germline. Trimming cost V 5 bases and J 5 bases, with 18 bases left between them. CDR3 length: 15 residues. CDR3 protein: CASSPGPGDGTEAFF. The CDR3 DNA sequence: TGTGCCAGCAGCCCCGGGCCGGGGGACGGAACTGAAGCTTTCTTT.

The V and J genes are TRBV5-1 and TRBJ2-1; D is uncertain. The CDR3 runs 15 residues. Germline CDR1 reads SGHRS; CDR2 reads YFSETQ. Trimming stripped 7 bases from V and 0 bases from J, with 14 bases between. DNA of the CDR3: TGCGCCAGCCGCATGACTGAGAGCTCCTACAATGAGCAGTTCTTC. Protein: CASRMTESSYNEQFF.

The rearrangement joins TRBV9 to TRBJ2-1; D gene unclear. The CDR3 runs to 17 residues. V lost 0 bases and J lost 0, with 13 bases in between. Looked up from germline, CDR1 is SGDLS and CDR2 is YYNGEE. Written as DNA, the CDR3 is TGTGCCAGCAGCGTAGAAGTGAGCGACTTCTCCTACAATGAGCAGTTCTTC. It codes for CASSVEVSDFSYNEQFF.

The V call is TRBV27, the J call TRBJ2-4, with no clear D. In germline, CDR1 is MNHEY, CDR2 SMNVEV (reference sequence). The CDR3 is 16 residues long. Trimming took 5 bases from V and 0 from J, leaving 14 bases between them. The CDR3 spells CASSHTWTGAKNIQYF. The CDR3 nucleotides read TGTGCCAGCAGTCACACCTGGACGGGAGCCAAAAACATTCAGTACTTC.

This chain connects TRBV7-6 to TRBJ2-7, with 11 bases identical to TRBD1. Unmatched junction bases numbered 6, after V lost 1 base and J lost 7 bases. Germline V gene data show CDR1 as SGHVS and CDR2 as FNYEAQ. The CDR3 has 15 amino acids. The CDR3 DNA reads as TGTGCCAGCAGCTTAGACTCGGACAGGGGGCGGGAGCAGTACTTC. Its translation is CASSLDSDRGREQYF.

This clone was observed once. This chain uses TRBV11-1 with TRBJ1-2, with TRBD1 matching 7 bases. Germline assignment: CDR1 SGHAT and CDR2 FQDESV (reference sequence). Trimming removed 5 bases from V and 3 bases from J; junction bases left unmatched: 9. The CDR3 runs to 15 residues. This CDR3 is CASSGQVRGYYGYTF. The CDR3 coding sequence is TGTGCCAGCAGCGGACAGGTTCGCGGCTACTATGGCTACACCTTC.

The chain uses TRBV28 and TRBJ2-5, with TRBD1 matching over 9 bases. This CDR3 is built from 14 residues. Germline V lookup: CDR1 MDHEN, CDR2 SYDVKM. J gave up 4 bases and V 4 bases, and 4 bases lay outside the gene matches. CDR3 nucleotides: TGTGCCAGCAGTTCCCACAGGGGGCGAGAGACCCAGTACTTC. This encodes CASSSHRGRETQYF.

A single count supports this clone. The V gene is TRBV6-5, the J gene TRBJ1-5; D is perhaps TRBD1 (5 bases). Germline V gene sequence: CDR1 MNHEY, CDR2 SVGAGI. The V end lost 7 bases, the J end lost 0 bases, and 13 bases lay between the germline ends. The CDR3 covers 15 residues. CDR3 coding DNA: TGTGCCAGCAATCTGGGGCCGTATAGCAATCAGCCCCAGCATTTT. As protein: CASNLGPYSNQPQHF.

The V gene is TRBV18, the J gene TRBJ1-2; 7 positions agree with TRBD1. CDR3 length equals 15 residues. Looked up from germline, CDR1 is KGHSH and CDR2 is LQKENI. V trimming: 2 bases; J trimming: 0 bases; junction bases outside the gene matches: 3. This chain's CDR3 is CASSPRQGANYGYTF. The CDR3, as DNA: TGTGCCAGCTCACCAAGACAGGGAGCTAACTATGGCTACACCTTC.

V is TRBV6-5 and J is TRBJ1-4, with D perhaps TRBD1 (5 bases). The germline V and J ends were trimmed by 7 bases and 5 bases, with 17 bases remaining between them. CDR3 length: 15 residues. Germline V CDR1 and CDR2: MNHEY, SVGAGI. CDR3 bases: TGTGCCAGCAACGGTGGGGGATCAGCGAATGAAAAACTGTTTTTT. This translates into CASNGGGSANEKLFF.

The V gene is TRBV5-1, the J gene TRBJ1-3; 11 positions match TRBD1. The J segment lost 3 bases and the V segment lost 5 bases, leaving 4 bases of the junction unmatched. CDR3 size: 15 residues. Looked up from germline, CDR1 is SGHRS and CDR2 is YFSETQ. CDR3 region: CASRQDRGLGNTIYF. DNA for the CDR3: TGCGCCAGCAGACAGGACAGGGGGCTTGGAAACACCATATATTTT.

Comments on this clone: The same CDR3 also results from other DNA sequences found in this sample. The chain links TRBV6-5 to TRBJ1-5; unclear D gene. The CDR3 runs to 14 residues. V was pared by 5 bases and J by 4 bases, with 12 bases between. CDR1 MNHEY and CDR2 SVGAGI come from the germline V gene. CDR3 coding DNA: TGTGCCAGCAGTAAGGGTGGTCGGAATCAGCCCCAGCATTTT. Encoded protein: CASSKGGRNQPQHF.

A single count supports this clone. The rearrangement links TRBV28 to TRBJ1-4; possible D gene TRBD1, 5 bases. The CDR3 runs to 13 residues. Trimming left V 8 bases short and J 4 bases short, with 11 bases between. Germline CDR1 reads MDHEN; CDR2 reads SYDVKM. The CDR3: CASGTPINEKLFF. For the CDR3, the DNA is TGTGCCAGCGGGACGCCTATTAATGAAAAACTGTTTTTT.